These 31 T cell receptor beta chains came from one sample sequenced in a study of blood T cell repertoires in COVID-19. Method: immunoSEQ multiplex PCR; TCRdb's copy keeps in-frame clones and lacks some. The sample gives 130,000 or so clones, 70% to 90% of which show up once; approximately 8.2% is in the top ten. The source material was peripheral blood. These receptors were obtained from a woman aged 60 to 75 with acute or convalescent COVID-19.

This clone was observed once. The CDR3 bases are TGTGCCAGCAGTCTCACCGGGACACCTCATTCACCCCTCCACTTT. Translation gives CASSLTGTPHSPLHF. This rearrangement joins TRBV6-2 or TRBV6-3 to TRBJ1-6; D is possibly TRBD1 (6 bases). The CDR3 length is 15 residues. V was cut by 5 bases and J by 8 bases, with 16 bases left in between. Germline loops: CDR1 MNHEY, CDR2 SVGEGT.

The gene calls are TRBV19 and TRBJ2-3, with 7 bases matching TRBD2. The V gene end was trimmed by 4 bases and the J gene end by 2 bases; junction bases not matched to a gene: 3. The CDR3 extends over 14 amino acids. Per germline, CDR1 LNHDA and CDR2 SQIVND (reference sequence). CDR3 in amino acids: CASSRAGNTDTQYF. CDR3 sequence (DNA): TGTGCCAGTAGTAGAGCGGGGAACACAGATACGCAGTATTTT.

Only one count was recorded for this clone. V usage is TRBV9 and J usage is TRBJ1-5; TRBD1 aligns across 7 bases. The CDR3 loop spans 14 amino acids. The V gene's germline CDR1 is SGDLS and CDR2 YYNGEE. V lost 1 base and J lost 5; bases outside the gene matches: 3. CDR3 coding DNA: TGTGCCAGCAGCGTATGGGGGACAGATCAGCCCCAGCATTTT. Translation gives CASSVWGTDQPQHF.

This clone was observed a single time. The chain joins TRBV15 to TRBJ2-7; D is uncertain. Germline V gives CDR1 LNHNV, CDR2 YYDKDF (reference sequence). The CDR3 sequence is 12 residues long. V lost 0 bases to trimming and J lost 3 bases, with 3 bases between them. CDR3 amino acids: CATSRDRYEQYF. DNA for the CDR3: TGTGCCACCAGCAGAGATCGCTACGAGCAGTACTTC.

This clone was detected ten times or more. The rearrangement joins TRBV28 to TRBJ2-3; D possibly corresponds to TRBD2 (6 bases). V gave up 2 bases and J gave up 5 bases, with 11 bases separating them. This CDR3 has 14 residues. Germline V CDR1 and CDR2: MDHEN, SYDVKM. CDR3 protein: CASSLGGSEDTQYF. CDR3 bases: TGTGCCAGCAGTTTAGGGGGGTCAGAAGATACGCAGTATTTT.

This clone has only a few counts. V gene TRBV5-6 combines with J gene TRBJ2-2, with no clear D. The CDR3 contains 16 residues. V lost 0 bases to trimming and J lost 5 bases, with 14 bases between them. Per the germline V gene, CDR1 is SGHDT and CDR2 is YYEEEE. The CDR3 DNA sequence: TGTGCCAGCAGCTTGGTCGCATGGAGAGGAACCGGGGAGCTGTTTTTT. Its protein is CASSLVAWRGTGELFF.

This chain connects TRBV23-1 to TRBJ2-1; D is perhaps TRBD1 (6 bases). TRBV23-1 is an ORF, with its function uncertain. The germline V and J ends were trimmed by 6 bases and 5 bases, with 11 bases remaining between them. This CDR3 is built from 13 residues. The CDR3 DNA is TGCGCCAGCAGGCAGGGGCTAAACAATGAGCAGTTCTTC. It specifies CASRQGLNNEQFF.

Remarks on this clone: At one end the junction does not follow the germline gene, possibly because of a read error. This chain uses TRBV7-9 with TRBJ1-2, with TRBD1 matching 9 bases. This CDR3 is 12 amino acids long. The germline gives CDR1 SEHNR, CDR2 FQNEAQ (reference sequence). The DNA for the CDR3 is TGTGCCAGCAGCTTCAAGGGACAGGGTTATGCCTTC. Translated, it gives CASSFKGQGYAF.

CDR3 coding DNA: TGTGCCAGCAAAGTTTTATGGGGAGGCGGTCTAAATGGCTACACCTTC. It translates to CASKVLWGGGLNGYTF. This sequence joins TRBV28 and TRBJ1-2, with D unclear. The germline V gene encodes CDR1 MDHEN and CDR2 SYDVKM. Trimming stripped 7 bases from V and 6 bases from J, with 24 bases between. The CDR3 has 16 residues.

The chain combines TRBV30 with TRBJ1-2; 10 positions agree with TRBD1. Germline V gene lookup returns CDR1 GTSNPN and CDR2 SVGIG (reference sequence). After removal of 2 bases from V and 5 bases from J, the junction contained 2 bases not matched to a gene. This CDR3 spans 13 amino acids. The CDR3 coding sequence is TGTGCCTGGAGTACGGACAGGGGGTATGGCTACACCTTC. Translating it yields CAWSTDRGYGYTF.

The chain recombines TRBV5-4 with TRBJ2-7; 8 nucleotides line up with TRBD1. The V gene's germline CDR1 is SGHNT and CDR2 YYREEE (reference sequence). There are 14 residues in the CDR3. The V gene end was trimmed by 4 bases and the J gene end by 5 bases; junction bases not matched to a gene: 8. The CDR3 sequence: CASSNGQGRNEQYF. CDR3 bases: TGTGCCAGCAGCAACGGACAGGGACGGAACGAGCAGTACTTC.

The V call is TRBV7-9, the J call TRBJ2-5; 7 positions agree with TRBD2. The V gene's germline CDR1 is SEHNR and CDR2 FQNEAQ (reference sequence). After removal of 6 bases from V and 2 bases from J, the junction contained 15 bases not matched to a gene. The CDR3 loop spans 17 amino acids. CDR3 nucleotide sequence: TGTGCCAGCAGTTCCCCGACGGGGAGGGAATTACAAGAGACCCAGTACTTC. It specifies CASSSPTGRELQETQYF. Combining the CDR3 with reference TRBV7-9 and TRBJ2-5 gives the whole variable domain DTGVSQNPRHKITKRGQNVTFRCDPISEHNRLYWYRQTLGQGPEFLTYFQNEAQLEKSRLLSDRFSAERPKGSFSTLEIQRTEQGDSAMYLCASSSPTGRELQETQYFGPGTRLLVL.

The chain employs TRBV3-1 (or the pseudogene TRBV3-2) and TRBJ2-1, with D possibly TRBD2 on 5 matching bases. This CDR3 is built from 16 residues. Trimming left V 0 bases short and J 2 bases short, with 11 bases between. CDR1 and CDR2 from the germline V gene are LGHDT and YNNKEL (reference sequence). DNA of the CDR3: TGTGCCAGCAGCCAAGATTCGTTACTAGCCTACAATGAGCAGTTCTTC. Translated: CASSQDSLLAYNEQFF.

The V gene is TRBV3-1 (or the pseudogene TRBV3-2), the J gene TRBJ1-4; D is uncertain. From germline, CDR1 is LGHDT and CDR2 YNNKEL (reference sequence). The CDR3 extends over 14 amino acids. Trimming removed 3 bases from V and 8 bases from J, with 13 bases in between. CDR3 loop: CASSHAIGGEKLFF. Written as DNA, the CDR3 is TGTGCCAGCAGCCATGCAATAGGAGGAGAAAAACTGTTTTTT.

The rearrangement joins TRBV5-1 to TRBJ1-1, with 7 nucleotides matching TRBD1. The CDR3 covers 15 residues. The V segment lost 0 bases and the J segment 1 base; nucleotides outside the gene matches: 3. Looked up from germline, CDR1 is SGHRS and CDR2 is YFSETQ. The CDR3 is CASSLGGTANTEAFF. CDR3 DNA: TGCGCCAGCAGCTTGGGAGGGACAGCGAACACTGAAGCTTTCTTT.

The gene calls are TRBV5-1 and TRBJ2-1; D uncertain. Germline CDR1 reads SGHRS; CDR2 reads YFSETQ. CDR3 length: 11 residues. V was clipped by 4 bases and J by 7 bases, with 6 bases between them. CDR3 sequence (DNA): TGCGCCAGCAGCACTGATAATGAGCAGTTCTTC. Translating it yields CASSTDNEQFF.

The chain links TRBV5-1 to TRBJ2-7, with D tentatively TRBD1 (6 bases). Trimming left V 6 bases short and J 2 bases short, with 21 bases between. The CDR3 is 16 residues long. Per germline, CDR1 SGHRS and CDR2 YFSETQ. CDR3 region: CASTPPDRPSPYEQYF. The CDR3 region has the DNA TGCGCCAGCACCCCCCCTGACAGGCCATCGCCCTACGAGCAGTACTTC.

The chain is built from TRBV12-5 and TRBJ2-3, with 13 bases aligning to TRBD2. Germline CDR1 is LGHNT and CDR2 is FRNRAP. J lost 3 bases, V lost 5 bases, and 5 bases had no gene match. There are 16 residues in the CDR3. CDR3 bases: TGTGCTAGTGGTCCGACGGGACTAGCGGGGACAGATACGCAGTATTTT. It specifies CASGPTGLAGTDTQYF.

The rearrangement uses TRBV11-3 and TRBJ2-2, with D perhaps matching TRBD1 (5 bases). The germline CDR1 and CDR2 sequences are SGHNT and YENEEA. The CDR3 is made up of 17 amino acids. The germline V and J ends were trimmed by 2 bases and 3 bases, with 16 bases remaining between them. CDR3 in amino acids: CASSLLLGPWDTGELFF. CDR3 coding DNA: TGTGCCAGCAGCTTACTTCTGGGGCCGTGGGACACCGGGGAGCTGTTTTTT. Supplemented by reference TRBV11-3 and TRBJ2-2, the full variable domain reads EAGVVQSPRYKIIEKKQPVAFWCNPISGHNTLYWYLQNLGQGPELLIRYENEEAVDDSQLPKDRFSAERLKGVDSTLKIQPAELGDSAVYLCASSLLLGPWDTGELFFGEGSRLTVL.

The rearrangement joins TRBV10-3 to TRBJ2-1, with 7 bases identical to TRBD2. CDR1 and CDR2 from the germline V gene are ENHRY and SYGVKD. V lost 4 bases to trimming and J lost 0 bases; unmatched junction nucleotides: 6. This CDR3 contains 16 residues. The CDR3 spells CAISGSGENSYNEQFF. CDR3 bases: TGTGCCATCAGTGGAAGCGGGGAAAACTCCTACAATGAGCAGTTCTTC.

J is TRBJ1-5 and V is TRBV10-3; 10 nucleotides line up with TRBD1. The junction had 5 bases not matched to a gene; V was cut back by 3 bases and J by 6 bases. Germline CDR1 reads ENHRY; CDR2 reads SYGVKD. CDR3 length equals 15 residues. CDR3 loop: CAISDGTGVGQPQHF. For the CDR3, the DNA is TGTGCCATCAGTGACGGGACAGGGGTTGGTCAGCCCCAGCATTTT.

This clone was counted once. The chain is built from TRBV11-2 and TRBJ1-2; unclear D gene. The CDR3 totals 14 residues. The V gene's germline CDR1 is SGHAT and CDR2 FQNNGV. The V and J ends lost 3 bases and 2 bases respectively, with 10 bases between them. CDR3 residues: CASSLGRGNYGYTF. In DNA, the CDR3 is TGTGCCAGCAGCTTGGGGAGAGGGAACTATGGCTACACCTTC.

V gene TRBV28 combines with J gene TRBJ2-3, with 8 bases fitting TRBD1. V shed 10 bases, J shed 7 bases, and the junction held 10 bases outside the gene matches. Germline V gene sequence: CDR1 MDHEN, CDR2 SYDVKM. This CDR3 is built from 13 residues. The CDR3 DNA reads TGTGCCACGTGGAGGACAGGGAAGAATACGCAGTATTTT. It yields the protein CATWRTGKNTQYF.

The chain uses TRBV5-4 and TRBJ1-5; D gene ambiguous. The V end was cut by 0 bases, the J end by 4 bases, with 8 bases between. CDR3 length equals 14 residues. From germline, CDR1 is SGHNT and CDR2 YYREEE (reference sequence). CDR3 coding DNA: TGTGCCAGCAGCTTGGCAGGAATGAATCAGCCCCAGCATTTT. Translating gives CASSLAGMNQPQHF.

The gene calls are TRBV16 and TRBJ1-5; TRBD1 aligns across 7 bases. The CDR3 spans 15 residues. V lost 5 bases and J lost 0; bases outside the gene matches: 4. The germline CDR1 and CDR2 sequences are KGHSY and FQNENV. CDR3 residues: CASSSEGASNQPQHF. CDR3 sequence (DNA): TGTGCCAGCAGCAGCGAGGGGGCTAGCAATCAGCCCCAGCATTTT.

The chain carries TRBV6-1 and TRBJ1-4, with TRBD1 identical over 8 bases. V was pared by 1 base and J by 8 bases, with 6 bases of the junction left unmatched. Per the germline V gene, CDR1 is MNHNS and CDR2 is SASEGT. CDR3 length: 15 amino acids. The CDR3 sequence: CASSEGTGLGEKLFF. CDR3 bases: TGTGCCAGCAGTGAAGGGACAGGGCTTGGGGAAAAACTGTTTTTT.

The chain employs TRBV19 and TRBJ1-1; 9 nucleotides agree with TRBD1. The trim removed 2 bases at V and 2 bases at J, leaving 9 bases unmatched. The CDR3 spans 17 residues. The germline V gene has CDR1 LNHDA and CDR2 SQIVND (reference sequence). The DNA of the CDR3 is TGTGCCAGTAGTATACGACCGGGACAGGGCTTCAACACTGAAGCTTTCTTT. Translated: CASSIRPGQGFNTEAFF. Supplemented by reference TRBV19 and TRBJ1-1, the full variable domain reads DGGITQSPKYLFRKEGQNVTLSCEQNLNHDAMYWYRQDPGQGLRLIYYSQIVNDFQKGDIAEGYSVSREKKESFPLTVTSAQKNPTAFYLCASSIRPGQGFNTEAFFGQGTRLTVV.

This chain joins TRBV28 and TRBJ2-5; D is possibly TRBD2 (5 bases). V was pared by 6 bases and J by 0 bases, with 26 bases between. The CDR3 runs 19 residues. Germline loops: CDR1 MDHEN, CDR2 SYDVKM. CDR3: CASSPTAGWSGRYQETQYF. The CDR3 nucleotides are TGTGCCAGCAGCCCTACCGCGGGCTGGAGCGGTAGGTACCAAGAGACCCAGTACTTC.

The chain is built from TRBV14 and TRBJ1-3, with a tentative D call TRBD1 (6 bases). V was clipped by 4 bases and J by 2 bases, with 12 bases between them. The CDR3 length is 15 residues. Per the germline V gene, CDR1 is SGHDN and CDR2 is FVKESK. The DNA for the CDR3 is TGTGCCAGCAGCCTTAGGGGGACGCCTGGAAACACCATATATTTT. As protein: CASSLRGTPGNTIYF.

This clone has just one count. The chain is built from TRBV11-2 and TRBJ1-1; TRBD1 matches at 8 bases. The CDR3 has 15 residues. Looked up from germline, CDR1 is SGHAT and CDR2 is FQNNGV. V shed 2 bases, J shed 5 bases, and the junction held 7 bases outside the gene matches. CDR3 DNA: TGTGCCAGCAGCTTAAGTGGACAGGGTTGGACTGAAGCTTTCTTT. This sequence encodes CASSLSGQGWTEAFF.

The gene calls are TRBV27 and TRBJ1-2; 9 bases agree with TRBD1. The CDR3 covers 16 residues. CDR1 and CDR2 (germline): MNHEY, SMNVEV (reference sequence). With 1 base clipped from V and 2 bases from J, the junction kept 5 bases outside the gene matches. The CDR3, as DNA: TGTGCCAGCAGTTTATTATCGGGACAGGGAAACTATGGCTACACCTTC. Its protein is CASSLLSGQGNYGYTF.